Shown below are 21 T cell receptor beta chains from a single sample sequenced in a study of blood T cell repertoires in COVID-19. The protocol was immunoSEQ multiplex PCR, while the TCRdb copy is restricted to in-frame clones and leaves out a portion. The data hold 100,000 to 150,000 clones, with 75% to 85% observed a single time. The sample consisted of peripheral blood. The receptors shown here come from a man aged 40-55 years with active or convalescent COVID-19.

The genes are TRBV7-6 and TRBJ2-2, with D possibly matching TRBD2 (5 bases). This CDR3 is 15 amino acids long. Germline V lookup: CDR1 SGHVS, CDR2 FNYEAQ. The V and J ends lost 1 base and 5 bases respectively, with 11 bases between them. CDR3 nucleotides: TGTGCCAGCAGCTTAGAAGAGGGTATAACCGGGGAGCTGTTTTTT. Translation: CASSLEEGITGELFF.

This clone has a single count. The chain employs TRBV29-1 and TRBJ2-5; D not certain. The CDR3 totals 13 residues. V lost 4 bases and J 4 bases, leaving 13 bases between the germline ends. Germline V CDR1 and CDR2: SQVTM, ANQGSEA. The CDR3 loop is CSVAPSASETQYF. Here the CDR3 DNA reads TGCAGCGTTGCGCCTAGTGCTTCAGAGACCCAGTACTTC.

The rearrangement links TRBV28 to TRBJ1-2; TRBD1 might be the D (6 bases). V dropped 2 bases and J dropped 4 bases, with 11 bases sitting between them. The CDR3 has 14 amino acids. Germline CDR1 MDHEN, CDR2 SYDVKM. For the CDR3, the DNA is TGTGCCAGCAGTTTAGGGACACATATCTATGGCTACACCTTC. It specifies CASSLGTHIYGYTF.

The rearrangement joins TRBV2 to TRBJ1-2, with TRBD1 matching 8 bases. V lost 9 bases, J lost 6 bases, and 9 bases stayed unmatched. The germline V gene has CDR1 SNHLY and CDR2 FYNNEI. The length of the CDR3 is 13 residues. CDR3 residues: CARRPQGENGYTF. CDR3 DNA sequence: TGTGCCAGGAGACCACAGGGGGAGAATGGCTACACCTTC.

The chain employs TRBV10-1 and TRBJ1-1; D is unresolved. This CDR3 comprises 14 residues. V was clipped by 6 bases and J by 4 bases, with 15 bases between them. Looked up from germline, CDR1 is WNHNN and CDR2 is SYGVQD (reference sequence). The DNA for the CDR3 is TGCGCCAGCAGGAAGCCTGTACGCGCCACTGAAGCTTTCTTT. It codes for CASRKPVRATEAFF.

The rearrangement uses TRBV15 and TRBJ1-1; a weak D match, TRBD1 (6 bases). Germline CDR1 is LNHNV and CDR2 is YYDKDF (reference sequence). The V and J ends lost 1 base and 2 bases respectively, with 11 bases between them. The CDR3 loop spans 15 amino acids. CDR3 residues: CATSRAGHLNTEAFF. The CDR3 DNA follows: TGTGCCACCAGCAGAGCGGGACACCTAAACACTGAAGCTTTCTTT.

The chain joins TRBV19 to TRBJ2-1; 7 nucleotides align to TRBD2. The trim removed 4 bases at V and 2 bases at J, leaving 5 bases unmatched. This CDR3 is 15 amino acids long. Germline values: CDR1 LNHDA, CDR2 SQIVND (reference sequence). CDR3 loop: CASSRAGDTYNEQFF. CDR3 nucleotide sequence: TGTGCCAGTAGTAGGGCGGGGGATACCTACAATGAGCAGTTCTTC.

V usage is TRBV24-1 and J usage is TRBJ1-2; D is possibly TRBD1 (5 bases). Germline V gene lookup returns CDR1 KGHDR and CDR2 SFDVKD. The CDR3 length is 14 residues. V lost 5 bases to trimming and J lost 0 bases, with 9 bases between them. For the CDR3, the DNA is TGTGCCACCAGTGCCCCGGGGGCTAACTATGGCTACACCTTC. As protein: CATSAPGANYGYTF.

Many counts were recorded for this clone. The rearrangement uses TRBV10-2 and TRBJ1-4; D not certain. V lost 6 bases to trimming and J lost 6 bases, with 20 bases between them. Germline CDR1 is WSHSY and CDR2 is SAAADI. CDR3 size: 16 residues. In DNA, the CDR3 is TGCGCCAGCAGCCTTGAATCTGACACGGGATATGAAAAACTGTTTTTT. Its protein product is CASSLESDTGYEKLFF.

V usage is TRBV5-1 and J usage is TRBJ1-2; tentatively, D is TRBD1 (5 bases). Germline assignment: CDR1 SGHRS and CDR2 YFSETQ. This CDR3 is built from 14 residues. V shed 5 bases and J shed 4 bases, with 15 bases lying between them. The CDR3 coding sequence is TGCGCCAGCAGACCCTATGGGGCTAGCTATGGCTACACCTTC. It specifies CASRPYGASYGYTF. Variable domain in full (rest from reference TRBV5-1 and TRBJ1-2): KAGVTQTPRYLIKTRGQQVTLSCSPISGHRSVSWYQQTPGQGLQFLFEYFSETQRNKGNFPGRFSGRQFSNSRSEMNVSTLELGDSALYLCASRPYGASYGYTFGSGTRLTVV.

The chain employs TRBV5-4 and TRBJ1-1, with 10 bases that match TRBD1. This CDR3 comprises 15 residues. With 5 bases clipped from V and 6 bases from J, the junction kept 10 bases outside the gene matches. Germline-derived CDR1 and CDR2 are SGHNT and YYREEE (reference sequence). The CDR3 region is CASRYGQGGVAEAFF. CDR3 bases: TGTGCCAGCAGATATGGACAGGGGGGGGTCGCTGAAGCTTTCTTT. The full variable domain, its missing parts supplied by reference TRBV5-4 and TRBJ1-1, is ETGVTQSPTHLIKTRGQQVTLRCSSQSGHNTVSWYQQALGQGPQFIFQYYREEENGRGNFPPRFSGLQFPNYSSELNVNALELDDSALYLCASRYGQGGVAEAFFGQGTRLTVV.

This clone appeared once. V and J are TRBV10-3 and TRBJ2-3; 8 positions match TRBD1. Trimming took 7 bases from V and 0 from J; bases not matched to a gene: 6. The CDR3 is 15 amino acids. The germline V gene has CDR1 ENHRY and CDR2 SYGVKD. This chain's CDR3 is CAITMTGDSTDTQYF. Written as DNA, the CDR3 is TGTGCCATCACTATGACAGGGGACAGCACAGATACGCAGTATTTT.

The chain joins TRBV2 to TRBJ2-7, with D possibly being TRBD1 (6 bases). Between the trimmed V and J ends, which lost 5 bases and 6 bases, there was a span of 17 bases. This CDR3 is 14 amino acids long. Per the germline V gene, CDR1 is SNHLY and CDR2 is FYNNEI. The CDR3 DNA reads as TGTGCCAGCAGTCCACGGACAGCCGGAGGCGAGCAGTACTTC. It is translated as CASSPRTAGGEQYF.

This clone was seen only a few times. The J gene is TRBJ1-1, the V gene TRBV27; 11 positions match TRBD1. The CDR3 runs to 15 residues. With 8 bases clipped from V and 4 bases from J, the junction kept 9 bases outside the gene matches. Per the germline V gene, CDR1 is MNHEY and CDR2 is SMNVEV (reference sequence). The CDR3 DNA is TGTGCCAGCGTCCCGGGCGGGACAGGGGGCACTGAAGCTTTCTTT. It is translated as CASVPGGTGGTEAFF.

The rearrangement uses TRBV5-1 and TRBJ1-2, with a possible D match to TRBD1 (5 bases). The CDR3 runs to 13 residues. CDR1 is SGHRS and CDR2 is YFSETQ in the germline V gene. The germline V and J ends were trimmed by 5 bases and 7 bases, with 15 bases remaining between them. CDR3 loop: CASSLAVDIGYTF. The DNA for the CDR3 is TGCGCCAGCAGTCTTGCGGTGGACATTGGCTACACCTTC.

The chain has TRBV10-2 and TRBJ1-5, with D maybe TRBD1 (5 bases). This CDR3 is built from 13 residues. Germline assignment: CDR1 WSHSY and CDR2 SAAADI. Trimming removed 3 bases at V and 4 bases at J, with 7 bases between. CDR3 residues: CASSEGANQPQHF. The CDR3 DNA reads TGCGCCAGCAGTGAAGGGGCTAATCAGCCCCAGCATTTT.

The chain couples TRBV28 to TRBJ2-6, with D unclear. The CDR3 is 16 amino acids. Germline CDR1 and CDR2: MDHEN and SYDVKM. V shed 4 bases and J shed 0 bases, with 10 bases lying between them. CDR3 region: CASSWAASSGANVLTF. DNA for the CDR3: TGTGCCAGCAGTTGGGCAGCCAGCTCTGGGGCCAACGTCCTGACTTTC.

In DNA form, the CDR3 reads TGCGCCAGCAGCCATTCCCCCAGGGGCTCGGAGGGCTACACCTTC. Translation gives CASSHSPRGSEGYTF. The chain recombines TRBV4-1 with TRBJ1-2, with D possibly matching TRBD1 (6 bases). V lost 3 bases, J lost 8 bases, and 19 bases lay in between. The CDR3 runs to 15 residues. Germline-derived CDR1 and CDR2 are MGHRA and YSYEKL.

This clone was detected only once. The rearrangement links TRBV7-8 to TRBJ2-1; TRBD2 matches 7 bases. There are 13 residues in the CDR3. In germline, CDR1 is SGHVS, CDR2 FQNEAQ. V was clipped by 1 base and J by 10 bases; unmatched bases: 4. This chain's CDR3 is CASSLGEGREQFF. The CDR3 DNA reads TGTGCCAGCAGCTTAGGGGAGGGACGGGAGCAGTTCTTC.

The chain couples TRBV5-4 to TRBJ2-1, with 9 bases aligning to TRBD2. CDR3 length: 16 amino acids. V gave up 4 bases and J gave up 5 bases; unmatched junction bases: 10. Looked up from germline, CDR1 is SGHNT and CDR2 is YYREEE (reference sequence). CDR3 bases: TGTGCCAGCAGCGGATGGGGACTAGCTGGGCACAATGAGCAGTTCTTC. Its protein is CASSGWGLAGHNEQFF.

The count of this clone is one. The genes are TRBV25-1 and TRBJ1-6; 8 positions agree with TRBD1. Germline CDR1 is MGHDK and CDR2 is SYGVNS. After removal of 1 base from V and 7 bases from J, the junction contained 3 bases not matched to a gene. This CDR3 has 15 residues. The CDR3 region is CASSESRTGNSPLHF. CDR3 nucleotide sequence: TGTGCCAGCAGTGAATCCAGGACAGGGAATTCACCCCTCCACTTT.